A selection of T cell receptor beta chains follows, all from one sample in a study of immune characterization of retroperitoneal liposarcoma. TCRdb re-derived calls from the PCR reads in MiXCR, one entry per CDR3 protein. There are 10,000 to 15,000 distinct CDR3 sequences in the sample; 40% to 50% occur only once, and roughly an eighth lies in the top ten. What was sequenced was tumor tissue. The receptor set was obtained from a female donor with retroperitoneal liposarcoma. Each CDR3 is given with its conserved first and last residue. The D gene is left open where the match is weak. Size tells how often a clone was seen (once, few, many) or the class of an expanded clone, and some rows leave it out.

v_call	j_call	clone_size	d_call	cdr3_nt	cdr3_aa
TRBV6-5	TRBJ1-5	-	-	TGTGCCAGCAGCCCCGGAGTCGCCCTTGGGAATCAGCCCCAGCATTTT	CASSPGVALGNQPQHF
TRBV6-4	TRBJ2-7	few	TRBD2	TGTGCCAGCAGTGGGATAGCGGGAGAAGAGCAGTACTTC	CASSGIAGEEQYF
TRBV6-1	TRBJ2-7	-	TRBD1	TGTGCCAGCAGTGAAGCGGGGACAGACTACGAGCAGTACTTC	CASSEAGTDYEQYF
TRBV6-1	TRBJ2-7	-	-	TGTGCCAGCAGCCTAGACATTTACGAGCAGTACTTC	CASSLDIYEQYF
TRBV6-1	TRBJ2-6	once	-	TGTGCCAGCGTGTGGTTCGGGGCTGGGGCCAACGTCCTGACTTTC	CASVWFGAGANVLTF
TRBV6-1	TRBJ2-1	-	-	TGTGCCAGCAGTGTCAGGTTAGCAGCAACTAGCTACAATGAGCAGTTCTTC	CASSVRLAATSYNEQFF
TRBV6-1	TRBJ2-5	-	TRBD2	TGTGCCAGCAGTGAAGTTCTAGCGGGGGGGCTAGAGACCCAGTACTTC	CASSEVLAGGLETQYF
TRBV6-6	TRBJ2-1	-	TRBD2	TGTGCCAGCAGGCCATCGGGGGGACCTCCGCACAATGAGCAGTTCTTC	CASRPSGGPPHNEQFF
TRBV24-1	TRBJ2-1	-	TRBD2	TGTGCCACCAGTGGAGGAAAAGCGGGAGCTCGGAATGAGCAGTTCTTC	CATSGGKAGARNEQFF
TRBV12-3/TRBV12-4	TRBJ2-7	medium-sized	-	TGTGCCAGCAGTTTAGGTGACAGGCGCCGTAACAACTACGAGCAGTACTTC	CASSLGDRRRNNYEQYF
TRBV7-2	TRBJ1-2	-	TRBD1	TGTGCCAGCAGCTCCGGACAGGGGAACTATGGCTACACCTTC	CASSSGQGNYGYTF
TRBV6-1	TRBJ2-1	many	-	TGTGCCAGCAGTGCACGTAGGGCAGTCCACTCCTACAATGAGCAGTTCTTC	CASSARRAVHSYNEQFF
TRBV6-1	TRBJ2-1	-	-	TGTGCCAGCACGTACGGGTACAATGAGCAGTTCTTC	CASTYGYNEQFF
TRBV12-3/TRBV12-4	TRBJ2-3	few	-	TGTGCCAGCAGTCCCGGTTCGGGACCTGACAATGAGCAGTTCTTT	CASSPGSGPDNEQFF
TRBV6-8	TRBJ2-1	-	TRBD2	TGTGCCAGCAGTTACGATAGCGGGAGTATAAATGAGCAGTTCTTC	CASSYDSGSINEQFF
TRBV7-2	TRBJ2-4	-	TRBD2	TGTGCCAGCAGCTTTGGGGGACTAGGGGCGAGGGAGCAGTACTTC	CASSFGGLGAREQYF
TRBV7-6	TRBJ2-1	large	TRBD2	TGTGCCAGCAGCTTAGAGGGCGGGAGCCGGGAGCAGTTCTTC	CASSLEGGSREQFF
TRBV3-1	TRBJ2-1	-	TRBD2	TGTGCCAGCAGTCGCCGACTAGCGGGCACCTACAATGAGCAGTTCTTC	CASSRRLAGTYNEQFF
TRBV6-1	TRBJ1-1	medium-sized	-	TGTGCCAGCAGGGAGGCTAAGAACACTGAAGCTTTCTTT	CASREAKNTEAFF
TRBV6-9	TRBJ2-1	-	-	TGTGCCAGCAGTGTCTCTTCAGGCTACGAGCAGTTCTTC	CASSVSSGYEQFF
TRBV10-2	TRBJ2-2	-	-	TGCGCCAGCAGGCGGGAGAACACCGGGGAGCTGTTTTTT	CASRRENTGELFF
TRBV6-5	TRBJ2-1	-	-	TGTGCCAGCAGTGAAGTTAAGGGAGGGGGGTTCTTC	CASSEVKGGGFF
TRBV6-1	TRBJ2-1	-	TRBD2	TGTGCCAGCAGAGGGACTAGCGGGAGTATCAATGAGCAGTTCTTC	CASRGTSGSINEQFF
TRBV6-2/TRBV6-3	TRBJ2-3	-	-	TGTGCCAGCAGCTACACCGACCGGCCGAGCACAGATACGCAGTATTTT	CASSYTDRPSTDTQYF
TRBV6-1	TRBJ1-3	-	-	TGTGCCAGCAAGCCATCATACTCTGGAAACACCATATATTTT	CASKPSYSGNTIYF
TRBV7-8	TRBJ2-5	many	TRBD1	TGTGCCAGCACCGCCGGGACAGGGTACAATGAGCAGTACTTC	CASTAGTGYNEQYF
TRBV6-1	TRBJ2-5	few	TRBD1	TGTGCCAGCAGTGCAGCGCACGGGACAGGGATTAAGACCCAGTACTTC	CASSAAHGTGIKTQYF
TRBV6-6	TRBJ2-1	few	-	TGTGCCAGCAGTTACGAAGGAGATGAGCAGTTCTTC	CASSYEGDEQFF
TRBV27	TRBJ2-3	-	-	TGTGCCAGCAGTTTCTTAGCGGTTAGCACAGATACGCAGTATTTT	CASSFLAVSTDTQYF
TRBV6-1	TRBJ2-3	-	TRBD1	TGTGCCAGCAGTGAATATTATTCCCCCGGGACAGGGTTTGCGGATACGCAGTATTTT	CASSEYYSPGTGFADTQYF
TRBV6-1	TRBJ2-7	medium-sized	-	TGTGCCAGCAGTGAAGCGCTAACAGTCGCCTACGAGCAGTACTTC	CASSEALTVAYEQYF
TRBV27	TRBJ2-2	medium-sized	-	TGTGCCAGCAGTAGCCCCCCCACAAGCGGGGAGCTGTTTTTT	CASSSPPTSGELFF
TRBV5-1	TRBJ2-7	-	TRBD2	TGCGCCAGCAGCTTGGAAGGCGGGGGCTACGAGCAGTACTTC	CASSLEGGGYEQYF
TRBV6-2/TRBV6-3	TRBJ2-1	few	TRBD2	TGTGCCAGCAGTTTTGGACTAGCGGCAGGAGATGAGCAGTTCTTC	CASSFGLAAGDEQFF
TRBV7-6	TRBJ2-7	-	-	TGTGCCAGCAGCCCTCTCGAGCAGTACTTC	CASSPLEQYF
TRBV27	TRBJ1-6	-	-	TGTGCCAGCAGTAGGGACACACGGTCACCCCTCCACTTT	CASSRDTRSPLHF
TRBV6-1	TRBJ2-7	medium-sized	-	TGTGCCAGCAGTCCCCGTGGCAATGAGCAGTACTTC	CASSPRGNEQYF
TRBV12-3/TRBV12-4	TRBJ2-5	once	-	-	CASSFGGGAF
TRBV7-6	TRBJ1-2	-	TRBD1	TGTGCCACCCATGAGTTTGACAGGGTGGAAGGAGATGGCTACACCTTC	CATHEFDRVEGDGYTF
TRBV11-3	TRBJ2-1	-	-	TGTGCCAGCAGCTTAAAGGGGGACCTCTACAATGAGCAGTTCTTC	CASSLKGDLYNEQFF
TRBV7-2	TRBJ2-7	medium-sized	-	TGTGCCAGCAGCAACTACGACGAGCAGTACTTC	CASSNYDEQYF
TRBV6-6	TRBJ2-7	-	-	TGTGCCAGCAGTTACTCGACTGAGACCTACGAGCAGTACTTC	CASSYSTETYEQYF
TRBV6-6	TRBJ2-3	-	TRBD2	TGTGCCAGCAGTTACCCCGCGGGAGTGGTAGATACGCAGTATTTT	CASSYPAGVVDTQYF
TRBV6-1	TRBJ2-3	-	TRBD2	TGTGCCAGCAGTCGCCCCGGGGGGGCAGAGACCCAGTATTTT	CASSRPGGAETQYF
TRBV6-4	TRBJ2-1	-	-	TGTGCCAGCAGTCTCACAGGACTATCTGACGCCAATGAGCAGTTCTTC	CASSLTGLSDANEQFF
TRBV12-3/TRBV12-4	TRBJ2-1	-	-	TGTGCCAGTTGTGACTCGGGGTTCCAAGAGACCCAGTTCTTC	CASCDSGFQETQFF
TRBV6-6	TRBJ1-5	once	TRBD1	TGTGCCAGCGACAGGGGGCGGCAGCCCCAGCATTTT	CASDRGRQPQHF
TRBV6-5	TRBJ2-1	-	-	TGTGCCAGCAGGGGAAATGAGCAGTTCTTC	CASRGNEQFF
TRBV6-1	TRBJ2-3	-	TRBD1	TGTGCCAGCAGCTCGGACAGGGTTCCTACCGATACGCAGTATTTT	CASSSDRVPTDTQYF
TRBV7-6	TRBJ2-5	many	-	TGTGCCAGCAGGCCAGACAGAGAAGAGACCCAGTACTTC	CASRPDREETQYF